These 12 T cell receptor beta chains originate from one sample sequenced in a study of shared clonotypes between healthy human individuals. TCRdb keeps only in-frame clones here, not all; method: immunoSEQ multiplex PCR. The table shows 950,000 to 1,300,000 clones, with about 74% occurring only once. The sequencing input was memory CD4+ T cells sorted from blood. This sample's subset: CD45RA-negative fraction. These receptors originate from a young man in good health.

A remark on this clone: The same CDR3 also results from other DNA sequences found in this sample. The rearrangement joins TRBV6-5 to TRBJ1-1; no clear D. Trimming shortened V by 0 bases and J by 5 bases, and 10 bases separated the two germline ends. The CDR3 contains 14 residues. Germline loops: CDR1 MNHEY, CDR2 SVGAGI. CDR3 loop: CASSYSAGITEAFF. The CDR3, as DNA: TGTGCCAGCAGTTACTCCGCGGGGATAACTGAAGCTTTCTTT.

The CDR3 here is CACAASYEQYF. As DNA, the CDR3 is TGTGCCTGCGCGGCCTCCTACGAGCAGTACTTC. This chain uses TRBV30 with TRBJ2-7; D not resolved. The germline V and J ends were trimmed by 6 bases and 0 bases, with 6 bases remaining between them. From germline, CDR1 is GTSNPN and CDR2 SVGIG (reference sequence). The CDR3 extends over 11 amino acids.

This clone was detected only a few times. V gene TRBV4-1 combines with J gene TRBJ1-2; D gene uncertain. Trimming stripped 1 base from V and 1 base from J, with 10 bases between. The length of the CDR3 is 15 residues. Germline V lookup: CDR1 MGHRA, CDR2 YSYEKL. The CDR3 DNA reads TGCGCCAGCAGCCAAGTTGTCGGAAGTAACTATGGCTACACCTTC. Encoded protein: CASSQVVGSNYGYTF.

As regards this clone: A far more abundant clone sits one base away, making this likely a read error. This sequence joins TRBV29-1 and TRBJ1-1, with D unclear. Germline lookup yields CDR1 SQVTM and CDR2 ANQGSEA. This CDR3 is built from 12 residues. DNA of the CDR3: TGCAGCTTTGACACCTGGAACACTGAAGCTTTCTTT. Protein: CSFDTWNTEAFF.

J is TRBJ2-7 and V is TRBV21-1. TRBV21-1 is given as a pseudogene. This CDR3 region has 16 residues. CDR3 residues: CASSKDRLLKITEQYF. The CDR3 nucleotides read TGTGCCAGCAGCAAAGACCGCCTTCTCAAGATAACGGAGCAGTACTTC.

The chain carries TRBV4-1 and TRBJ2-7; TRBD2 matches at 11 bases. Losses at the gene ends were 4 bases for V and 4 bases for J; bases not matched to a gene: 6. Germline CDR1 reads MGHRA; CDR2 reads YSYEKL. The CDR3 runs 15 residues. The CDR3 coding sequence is TGCGCCAGCAGCCGCTTACTAGCGGGGGAATACGAGCAGTACTTC. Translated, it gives CASSRLLAGEYEQYF.

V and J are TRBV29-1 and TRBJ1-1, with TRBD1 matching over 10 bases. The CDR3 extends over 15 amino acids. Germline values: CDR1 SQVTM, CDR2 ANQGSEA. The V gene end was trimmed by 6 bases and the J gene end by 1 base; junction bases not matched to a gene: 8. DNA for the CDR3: TGCAGCGTCCTACGACAGGGGGCGGGGAACACTGAAGCTTTCTTT. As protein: CSVLRQGAGNTEAFF.

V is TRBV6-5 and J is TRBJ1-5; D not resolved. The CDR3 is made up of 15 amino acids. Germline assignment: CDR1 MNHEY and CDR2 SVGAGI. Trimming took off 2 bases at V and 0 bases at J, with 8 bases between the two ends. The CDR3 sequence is CASSYDGNSNQPQHF. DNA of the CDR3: TGTGCCAGCAGTTACGACGGGAATAGCAATCAGCCCCAGCATTTT.

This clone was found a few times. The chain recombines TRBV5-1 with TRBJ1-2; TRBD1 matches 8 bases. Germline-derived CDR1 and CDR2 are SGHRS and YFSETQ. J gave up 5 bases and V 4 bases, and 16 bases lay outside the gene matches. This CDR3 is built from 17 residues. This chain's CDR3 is CASSPGQGALGAYGYTF. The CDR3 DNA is TGCGCCAGCAGCCCAGGACAGGGAGCCCTCGGCGCGTATGGCTACACCTTC. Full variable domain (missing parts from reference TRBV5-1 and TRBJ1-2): KAGVTQTPRYLIKTRGQQVTLSCSPISGHRSVSWYQQTPGQGLQFLFEYFSETQRNKGNFPGRFSGRQFSNSRSEMNVSTLELGDSALYLCASSPGQGALGAYGYTFGSGTRLTVV.

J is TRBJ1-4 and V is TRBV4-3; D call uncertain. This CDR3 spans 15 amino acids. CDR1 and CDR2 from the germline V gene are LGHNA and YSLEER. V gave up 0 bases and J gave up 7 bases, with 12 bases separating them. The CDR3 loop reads CASSQDQSPGEKLFF. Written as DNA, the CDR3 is TGCGCCAGCAGCCAAGATCAGAGTCCGGGTGAAAAACTGTTTTTT.

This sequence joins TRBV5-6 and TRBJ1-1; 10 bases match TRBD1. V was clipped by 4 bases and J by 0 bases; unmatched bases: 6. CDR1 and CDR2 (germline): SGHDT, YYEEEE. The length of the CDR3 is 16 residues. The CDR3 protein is CASSPGQGGLNTEAFF. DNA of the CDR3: TGTGCCAGCAGCCCAGGACAGGGGGGTTTGAACACTGAAGCTTTCTTT.

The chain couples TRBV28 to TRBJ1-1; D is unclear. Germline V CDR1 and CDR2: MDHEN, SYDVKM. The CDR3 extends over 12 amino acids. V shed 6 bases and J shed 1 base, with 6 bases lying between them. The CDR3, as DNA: TGTGCCAGCAGGGTTAAGAACACTGAAGCTTTCTTT. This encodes CASRVKNTEAFF.